Listed here are 27 T cell receptor beta chains from one sample, sequenced in a study of blood T cell repertoires in COVID-19. Clones were read by immunoSEQ multiplex PCR, and TCRdb kept only the in-frame ones, dropping some. The sample carries about 330,000 clones, 80% to 90% recorded once. Input material: peripheral blood. These receptors were obtained from a man aged 30-40 years with COVID-19, enrolled during active disease.

The DNA of the CDR3 is TGTGCCAGCAGCTTGGACAGGGATGGCTACACCTTC. It specifies CASSLDRDGYTF. The gene calls are TRBV7-8 and TRBJ1-2, with 8 bases aligning to TRBD1. This CDR3 spans 12 amino acids. V dropped 3 bases and J dropped 6; count of bases not matched to a gene: 0. Germline CDR1 SGHVS, CDR2 FQNEAQ.

In this sample, this clone turned up many times. V is TRBV18 and J is TRBJ1-6; maybe TRBD1 (6 bases). Trimming stripped 3 bases from V and 8 bases from J, with 8 bases between. Germline-derived CDR1 and CDR2 are KGHSH and LQKENI. CDR3 length: 13 amino acids. CDR3 nucleotides: TGTGCCAGCTCACCGAGACAGGATTCACCCCTCCACTTT. It encodes CASSPRQDSPLHF.

The chain joins TRBV9 to TRBJ2-2, with D possibly matching TRBD2 (6 bases). Germline V gene sequence: CDR1 SGDLS, CDR2 YYNGEE. Deletions cut 2 bases from V and 1 base from J, with 15 bases between. The CDR3 is made up of 17 amino acids. CDR3 bases: TGTGCCAGCAGCGTTCTAGGCGGGACGGTGAACACCGGGGAGCTGTTTTTT. It encodes CASSVLGGTVNTGELFF.

This clone has just one count. The rearrangement uses TRBV30 and TRBJ2-7, with TRBD2 as a possible D gene (5 bases). Germline lookup yields CDR1 GTSNPN and CDR2 SVGIG (reference sequence). V lost 1 base to trimming and J lost 4 bases, with 14 bases between them. This CDR3 is built from 14 residues. CDR3 in amino acids: CAWSGVGMGYEQYF. In DNA, the CDR3 is TGTGCCTGGAGTGGGGTCGGGATGGGGTACGAGCAGTACTTC.

The chain uses TRBV30 and TRBJ2-2; D is undetermined. The V end lost 2 bases, the J end lost 3 bases, and 7 bases lay between the germline ends. Germline values: CDR1 GTSNPN, CDR2 SVGIG (reference sequence). The CDR3 has 13 amino acids. CDR3 nucleotides: TGTGCCTGGAGTCGTAGATACACCGGGGAGCTGTTTTTT. Amino acids: CAWSRRYTGELFF.

The V gene is TRBV20-1, the J gene TRBJ1-6; D may be TRBD1 (5 bases). The CDR3 contains 15 residues. V gave up 3 bases and J gave up 7 bases, with 16 bases separating them. Germline V CDR1 and CDR2: DFQATT, SNEGSKA (reference sequence). In DNA, the CDR3 is TGCAGTGCTAGTAGGGCAGGGTCGTTCAATTCACCCCTCCACTTT. Protein sequence: CSASRAGSFNSPLHF.

This chain links TRBV6-2 or TRBV6-3 with TRBJ1-5; 7 nucleotides align to TRBD1. The CDR3 sequence is 17 residues long. The trim removed 2 bases at V and 1 base at J, leaving 8 bases unmatched. Germline V gene data show CDR1 as MNHEY and CDR2 as SVGEGT. The CDR3 loop is CASSYPHTGASNQPQHF. CDR3 bases: TGTGCCAGCAGTTACCCACACACAGGGGCCAGCAATCAGCCCCAGCATTTT.

The chain couples TRBV14 to TRBJ2-1, with 9 bases fitting TRBD1. V was pared by 3 bases and J by 8 bases, with 11 bases of the junction left unmatched. This CDR3 contains 16 residues. CDR1 and CDR2 (germline): SGHDN, FVKESK. The CDR3 spells CASSHLGQGKLDEQFF. In DNA form, the CDR3 reads TGTGCCAGCAGCCACCTAGGACAGGGGAAGTTGGATGAGCAGTTCTTC.

The rearrangement links TRBV6-2 or TRBV6-3 to TRBJ1-2, with D possibly TRBD1 on 6 matching bases. The CDR3 spans 12 residues. Per the germline V gene, CDR1 is MNHEY and CDR2 is SVGEGT. V was cut by 2 bases and J by 8 bases, with 9 bases left in between. In DNA, the CDR3 is TGTGCCAGCAGTTACACAGGGTCCGGCTACACCTTC. It encodes CASSYTGSGYTF.

J is TRBJ2-2 and V is TRBV21-1; the table's D call, TRBD1, has no DNA check behind it. TRBV21-1 represents a pseudogene. This CDR3 has 15 amino acids. CDR3 sequence (DNA): TGTGCCACCGATAGGACAGGTAAAAACACCGGGGAGCTGTTTTTT. It yields the protein CATDRTGKNTGELFF.

This clone appeared a single time. The gene calls are TRBV18 and TRBJ2-2; TRBD1 matches 8 bases. CDR3 size: 15 residues. J gave up 5 bases and V 2 bases, and 4 bases lay outside the gene matches. CDR1 and CDR2 from the germline V gene are KGHSH and LQKENI. For the CDR3, the DNA is TGTGCCAGCTCACCAAGACAGGGGTTAACCGGGGAGCTGTTTTTT. Translated: CASSPRQGLTGELFF.

This chain connects TRBV7-6 to TRBJ2-5, with no clear D. This CDR3 region has 15 residues. Per germline, CDR1 SGHVS and CDR2 FNYEAQ. V dropped 2 bases and J dropped 4 bases, with 14 bases sitting between them. CDR3 loop: CASSLILAPGETQYF. Here the CDR3 DNA reads TGTGCCAGCAGCTTAATACTCGCTCCGGGAGAGACCCAGTACTTC.

The V and J genes are TRBV24-1 and TRBJ2-7, with D possibly being TRBD1 (7 bases). Per the germline V gene, CDR1 is KGHDR and CDR2 is SFDVKD. V was pared by 5 bases and J by 3 bases, with 16 bases between. CDR3 size: 15 residues. The CDR3 region is CATSGGDSLGYEQYF. CDR3 DNA sequence: TGTGCCACCAGTGGCGGGGACAGCTTGGGCTACGAGCAGTACTTC.

The V call is TRBV30, the J call TRBJ2-3; 10 bases map to TRBD2. Germline V CDR1 and CDR2: GTSNPN, SVGIG (reference sequence). The CDR3 sequence is 15 residues long. V trimming: 2 bases; J trimming: 3 bases; junction bases outside the gene matches: 5. The DNA for the CDR3 is TGTGCCTGGAGTACCGGGACTAGCGAAACAGATACGCAGTATTTT. Translation: CAWSTGTSETDTQYF. The whole variable domain, remainder taken from reference TRBV30 and TRBJ2-3, is SQTIHQWPATLVQPVGSPLSLECTVEGTSNPNLYWYRQAAGRGLQLLFYSVGIGQISSEVPQNLSASRPQDRQFILSSKKLLLSDSGFYLCAWSTGTSETDTQYFGPGTRLTVL.

The V gene is TRBV19, the J gene TRBJ2-5, with 7 bases matching TRBD1. With 5 bases clipped from V and 1 base from J, the junction kept 13 bases outside the gene matches. The CDR3 totals 17 residues. Germline CDR1 and CDR2: LNHDA and SQIVND (reference sequence). CDR3 coding DNA: TGTGCCAGTAGTCCCTTCGACAGGGTACCATCCCAAGAGACCCAGTACTTC. It translates to CASSPFDRVPSQETQYF.

The chain carries TRBV28 and TRBJ2-5, with a tentative D call TRBD2 (6 bases). Germline CDR1 and CDR2: MDHEN and SYDVKM. Deletions cut 6 bases from V and 6 bases from J, with 17 bases between. This CDR3 region has 14 residues. CDR3 DNA: TGTGCCAGCAGGCGTACGTGGGACTTCAAGACCCAGTACTTC. Translation: CASRRTWDFKTQYF.

The chain links TRBV18 to TRBJ2-7; the D is unclear. V was trimmed by 0 bases and J by 5 bases, leaving 8 bases between them. The CDR3 consists of 13 residues. Germline CDR1 KGHSH, CDR2 LQKENI. The CDR3 spells CASSPPSIDEQYF. In DNA form, the CDR3 reads TGTGCCAGCTCACCACCGTCTATCGACGAGCAGTACTTC.

Comment on this clone: The same CDR3 arises from other DNA sequences in this sample as well. The V call is TRBV5-1, the J call TRBJ2-3, with 7 bases that match TRBD2. V gave up 0 bases and J gave up 0 bases; unmatched junction bases: 4. Germline V gene lookup returns CDR1 SGHRS and CDR2 YFSETQ. The CDR3 has 16 amino acids. The CDR3 spells CASSLGLAESTDTQYF. The CDR3 DNA is TGCGCCAGCAGCTTGGGCCTAGCGGAGAGCACAGATACGCAGTATTTT. The full variable domain, in which reference TRBV5-1 and TRBJ2-3 provide the parts outside the CDR3, is KAGVTQTPRYLIKTRGQQVTLSCSPISGHRSVSWYQQTPGQGLQFLFEYFSETQRNKGNFPGRFSGRQFSNSRSEMNVSTLELGDSALYLCASSLGLAESTDTQYFGPGTRLTVL.

The DNA for the CDR3 is TGTGCCAGCAGTTACTTTTCCTACGAGCAGTACTTC. This codes for CASSYFSYEQYF. V and J are TRBV12-3 or TRBV12-4 and TRBJ2-7; no definite D call. V was clipped by 4 bases and J by 1 base, with 5 bases between them. The CDR3 covers 12 residues.

V usage is TRBV19 and J usage is TRBJ1-4; maybe TRBD1 (5 bases). Germline V gene data show CDR1 as LNHDA and CDR2 as SQIVND (reference sequence). V was shortened by 7 bases and J by 2 bases, with 11 bases between the two germline ends. The CDR3 covers 14 residues. Here the CDR3 DNA reads TGTGCCAGTATGCGGGGCTCGACTAATGAAAAACTGTTTTTT. This gives the protein CASMRGSTNEKLFF.

This chain joins TRBV5-5 and TRBJ1-1, with 10 bases aligning to TRBD1. From germline, CDR1 is SGHKS and CDR2 YYEKEE (reference sequence). V lost 4 bases to trimming and J lost 3 bases; unmatched junction nucleotides: 6. This CDR3 comprises 15 residues. The CDR3 DNA reads TGTGCCAGCAGCGGTATGGGACAGGGGTACACTGAAGCTTTCTTT. It encodes CASSGMGQGYTEAFF.

The chain is built from TRBV27 and TRBJ1-5; a possible D gene is TRBD1 (5 bases). Germline V lookup: CDR1 MNHEY, CDR2 SMNVEV (reference sequence). CDR3 size: 14 residues. V gave up 3 bases and J gave up 4 bases, with 10 bases separating them. The CDR3 sequence: CASSFSAGNQPQHF. In nucleotides, the CDR3 is TGTGCCAGCAGTTTCTCGGCAGGGAATCAGCCCCAGCATTTT.

The genes are TRBV9 and TRBJ2-5; the D gene is possibly TRBD2 (5 bases). The CDR3 extends over 13 amino acids. Germline values: CDR1 SGDLS, CDR2 YYNGEE. Trimming removed 4 bases from V and 3 bases from J, with 10 bases in between. The CDR3 DNA follows: TGTGCCAGCAGCACCGGACTGGAAGAGACCCAGTACTTC. Protein product: CASSTGLEETQYF. The whole variable domain, remainder taken from reference TRBV9 and TRBJ2-5, is DSGVTQTPKHLITATGQRVTLRCSPRSGDLSVYWYQQSLDQGLQFLIQYYNGEERAKGNILERFSAQQFPDLHSELNLSSLELGDSALYFCASSTGLEETQYFGPGTRLLVL.

The DNA for the CDR3 is TGTGCCAGCAGTCACCGACGGGGGTCCTACGAGCAGTACTTC. Encoded protein: CASSHRRGSYEQYF. The rearrangement uses TRBV28 and TRBJ2-7, with D perhaps matching TRBD2 (6 bases). There are 14 residues in the CDR3. The germline V gene has CDR1 MDHEN and CDR2 SYDVKM. V shed 5 bases and J shed 1 base, with 12 bases lying between them.

The genes are TRBV25-1 and TRBJ2-7; TRBD2 might be the D (5 bases). Trimming stripped 8 bases from V and 6 bases from J, with 14 bases between. The CDR3 is made up of 12 amino acids. Germline-derived CDR1 and CDR2 are MGHDK and SYGVNS. CDR3 in DNA: TGTGCCAGCCGCGGGTCCGGGATCGAGCAGTACTTC. This codes for CASRGSGIEQYF.

The chain uses TRBV2 and TRBJ1-6; D is uncertain. The germline V gene encodes CDR1 SNHLY and CDR2 FYNNEI. The CDR3 spans 14 residues. V lost 10 bases, J lost 7 bases, and 17 bases lay in between. The CDR3 DNA reads as TGTGCCACCGCGGACTATTCTGAAAATTCACCCCTCCACTTT. Translated, it gives CATADYSENSPLHF.

The CDR3 region has the DNA TGTGCCAGCAGCCCCGGCCTAGGCGTCTATGAGCAGTTCTTC. This encodes CASSPGLGVYEQFF. The J gene is TRBJ2-1, the V gene TRBV5-6; D call uncertain. In germline, CDR1 is SGHDT, CDR2 YYEEEE. V was shortened by 4 bases and J by 8 bases, with 16 bases between the two germline ends. The CDR3 consists of 14 residues.